Listed below are T cell receptor beta chains from one sample, sequenced in a study of Graves' ophthalmopathy and Graves' hyperthyroidism. In TCRdb, the multiplex PCR reads were re-called with MiXCR into one record per CDR3 protein. In the table there are about 390,000 distinct CDR3 sequences, approximately 15% of which are singletons. What was sequenced was peripheral blood. All receptors derive from a woman between 18 and 29 years old with stable Graves' hyperthyroidism. Both conserved end residues are part of each CDR3. D genes are given only for firm matches. Only some rows state a clone size, as once, few, many or a class for expanded clones.

clone_size: many; v_call: TRBV5-1; j_call: TRBJ1-2; d_call: TRBD1; cdr3_nt: TGCGCCAGCAGCCCGACCTCGACAGGGGGGGACTATGGCTACACCTTC; cdr3_aa: CASSPTSTGGDYGYTF
clone_size: many; v_call: TRBV6-1; j_call: TRBJ1-6; d_call: TRBD1; cdr3_nt: TGTGCCAGCAGATCCGACAGGGCCTATAATTCACCCCTCCACTTT; cdr3_aa: CASRSDRAYNSPLHF
clone_size: many; v_call: TRBV7-3; j_call: TRBJ1-6; d_call: -; cdr3_nt: TGTGCCAGCAGCCAAACCCACGGGGGCTATAATTCACCCCTCCACTTT; cdr3_aa: CASSQTHGGYNSPLHF
clone_size: many; v_call: TRBV6-1; j_call: TRBJ1-5; d_call: -; cdr3_nt: TGTGCCAGCACGGCGGCGGTTCAGCCCCAGCATTTT; cdr3_aa: CASTAAVQPQHF
clone_size: many; v_call: TRBV6-1; j_call: TRBJ2-5; d_call: TRBD2; cdr3_nt: TGTGCCAGCAGTGAAGTTCTGGGGGGGGAGACCCAGTACTTC; cdr3_aa: CASSEVLGGETQYF
clone_size: few; v_call: TRBV11-2; j_call: TRBJ2-7; d_call: -; cdr3_nt: TGTGCCAGCAGCTTAGAAGGGACATCTACCTACGAGCAGTACTTC; cdr3_aa: CASSLEGTSTYEQYF
clone_size: many; v_call: TRBV11-2; j_call: TRBJ1-1; d_call: TRBD1; cdr3_nt: TGTGCCAGCAGGGGCAGGGATACAGGGGCGAACACTGAAGCTTTCTTT; cdr3_aa: CASRGRDTGANTEAFF
clone_size: few; v_call: TRBV29-1; j_call: TRBJ1-1; d_call: -; cdr3_nt: TGCAGCGTCCCGACCCTCGGACACTCTGAAGCTTTCTTT; cdr3_aa: CSVPTLGHSEAFF
clone_size: few; v_call: TRBV7-9; j_call: TRBJ2-5; d_call: TRBD1; cdr3_nt: TGTGCCAGCAGTCTCGGACAGGACCATGGGACCCAGTACTTC; cdr3_aa: CASSLGQDHGTQYF
clone_size: -; v_call: TRBV5-5; j_call: TRBJ2-2; d_call: TRBD1; cdr3_nt: TGTGCCAGCTCAGACAGGGGGCTTACCGGGGAGCTGTTTTTT; cdr3_aa: CASSDRGLTGELFF
clone_size: many; v_call: TRBV6-1; j_call: TRBJ2-5; d_call: -; cdr3_nt: TGTGCCAGCAGTCTCCAGGGGACCCAGTACTTC; cdr3_aa: CASSLQGTQYF
clone_size: many; v_call: TRBV5-1; j_call: TRBJ1-6; d_call: -; cdr3_nt: TGCGCCAGCAGCTTGGGGCAGGGTGGGAATTCACCCCTCCACTTT; cdr3_aa: CASSLGQGGNSPLHF
clone_size: many; v_call: TRBV24-1; j_call: TRBJ2-5; d_call: TRBD2; cdr3_nt: TGTGCCACCAGTGACCCGACTAGCGTGCAAGAGACCCAGTACTTC; cdr3_aa: CATSDPTSVQETQYF
clone_size: many; v_call: TRBV12-5; j_call: TRBJ2-5; d_call: -; cdr3_nt: TGTGCTAGTGCCTCCTCGGACAAGTACCAAGAGCCCCAGTACTTC; cdr3_aa: CASASSDKYQEPQYF
clone_size: many; v_call: TRBV5-1; j_call: TRBJ1-6; d_call: -; cdr3_nt: TGCGCCAGCAGCCCCTTACAGGGACCAAATTCACCCCTCCACTTT; cdr3_aa: CASSPLQGPNSPLHF
clone_size: many; v_call: TRBV12-3/TRBV12-4; j_call: TRBJ2-2; d_call: TRBD2; cdr3_nt: TGTGCCAGCAGCCCTGGACTAGCGTTCACCGGGGAGCTGTTTTTT; cdr3_aa: CASSPGLAFTGELFF
clone_size: once; v_call: TRBV6-1; j_call: TRBJ2-7; d_call: -; cdr3_nt: TGTGCCAGCAGTCATCCCAGCCGGAGCTACGAGCAGTACTTC; cdr3_aa: CASSHPSRSYEQYF
clone_size: many; v_call: TRBV2; j_call: TRBJ1-6; d_call: -; cdr3_nt: TGTGCCAGCGTTACACAACCCTCCTATAATTCACCCCTCCACTTT; cdr3_aa: CASVTQPSYNSPLHF
clone_size: -; v_call: TRBV29-1; j_call: TRBJ2-5; d_call: TRBD1; cdr3_nt: TGCAGCGCGGAGGGACAGGATGAGACCCAGTACTTC; cdr3_aa: CSAEGQDETQYF
clone_size: few; v_call: TRBV9; j_call: TRBJ2-3; d_call: TRBD1; cdr3_nt: TGTGCCAGCAGCGTAGGGGACAGGGGGCGCGAAGATACGCAGTATTTT; cdr3_aa: CASSVGDRGREDTQYF
clone_size: few; v_call: TRBV20-1; j_call: TRBJ2-4; d_call: -; cdr3_nt: TGCAGTGCTAGAGGGAGATGGGCGGGGGACATTAAGTACTTC; cdr3_aa: CSARGRWAGDIKYF
clone_size: many; v_call: TRBV29-1; j_call: TRBJ1-2; d_call: -; cdr3_nt: TGCAGCGTTGAAGCTCAGGGTTCAGCGGGCTACACCTTC; cdr3_aa: CSVEAQGSAGYTF
clone_size: few; v_call: TRBV7-8; j_call: TRBJ1-1; d_call: -; cdr3_nt: TGTGCCAGCAGCTCCAGATCAGGGGCGGGCACTGAAGCTTTCTTT; cdr3_aa: CASSSRSGAGTEAFF
clone_size: many; v_call: TRBV12-3/TRBV12-4; j_call: TRBJ1-2; d_call: -; cdr3_nt: TGTGCCAGCAGTTTATTGGGGGCAGAAGGCTACACCTTC; cdr3_aa: CASSLLGAEGYTF
clone_size: many; v_call: TRBV12-3/TRBV12-4; j_call: TRBJ1-1; d_call: TRBD1; cdr3_nt: TGTGCCAGCAGTTGGACAGGGCTAAACACTGAAGCTTTCTTT; cdr3_aa: CASSWTGLNTEAFF
clone_size: -; v_call: TRBV3-1; j_call: TRBJ2-7; d_call: TRBD2; cdr3_nt: TGTGCCAGCAGCCAGGTCCCGGGACTAGCGGGGGGGCCGAACGAGCAGTACTTC; cdr3_aa: CASSQVPGLAGGPNEQYF
clone_size: many; v_call: TRBV27; j_call: TRBJ1-2; d_call: -; cdr3_nt: TGTGCCAGCAGTTGGGGTGAGGGCCTTTTTGGCTACACCTTC; cdr3_aa: CASSWGEGLFGYTF
clone_size: many; v_call: TRBV25-1; j_call: TRBJ2-7; d_call: TRBD2; cdr3_nt: TGTGCCAGCAGTGAATCCGTAGCGGGGGACTACGAGCAGTACTTC; cdr3_aa: CASSESVAGDYEQYF